These 6 T cell receptor beta chains share one sample of origin, sequenced in a study of T cells in Graves' hyperthyroidism and ophthalmopathy. The investigators amplified TCR beta CDR3 regions from RNA transcripts. During a first-round RT-PCR of the TCR CDR3, the HTBI primer set was used. TCRdb re-derived calls from the multiplex PCR reads in MiXCR, one entry per CDR3 protein. The data contain 460,000 or so distinct CDR3 sequences, about an eighth of them singletons. What was sequenced was blood. The source of these receptors is a woman aged 18 to 35 with Graves' hyperthyroidism.

The CDR3: CASSENFSVRSSYNEQFF. CDR3 nucleotide sequence: TGCGCCAGCAGTGAGAACTTTAGCGTGAGAAGCTCCTACAATGAGCAGTTCTTC. The chain is built from TRBV10-2 and TRBJ2-1; tentatively, D is TRBD2 (5 bases). The V end was cut by 2 bases, the J end by 0 bases, with 17 bases between. The CDR3 is 18 residues long. Germline CDR1 WSHSY, CDR2 SAAADI.

Concerning this clonotype itself: A read error is possible here, since a much larger clone lies one base away. The chain is built from TRBV11-2 and TRBJ1-3; D perhaps matches TRBD1 (5 bases). Looked up from germline, CDR1 is SGHAT and CDR2 is FQNNGV. CDR3 size: 15 residues. Trimming took off 4 bases at V and 2 bases at J, with 12 bases between the two ends. The CDR3 loop reads CASSSQGSPGNTIYF. CDR3 in DNA: TGTGCCAGCAGCTCTCAGGGTAGCCCTGGAAACACCATATATTTT.

The J gene is TRBJ2-1, the V gene TRBV6-5, with D maybe TRBD2 (5 bases). V lost 4 bases to trimming and J lost 15 bases, with 16 bases between them. This CDR3 has 12 amino acids. The germline CDR1 and CDR2 sequences are MNHEY and SVGAGI. The CDR3 sequence: CASSSGEPHGFF. The CDR3 DNA is TGTGCCAGCAGTTCCGGGGAGCCCCACGGGTTCTTC.

This clonotype has a count of ten or more. The chain couples TRBV12-3 or TRBV12-4 to TRBJ1-2, with D possibly matching TRBD1 (5 bases). The CDR3 length is 13 residues. Trimming stripped 6 bases from V and 1 base from J, with 9 bases between. This chain's CDR3 is CASRPQDNYGYTF. The CDR3 coding sequence is TGTGCCAGCAGACCACAGGATAACTATGGCTACACCTTC.

This clonotype was detected ten times or more. The gene calls are TRBV12-3 or TRBV12-4 and TRBJ2-3; possible D gene TRBD2, 5 bases. The CDR3 extends over 15 amino acids. Between the trimmed V and J ends, which lost 3 bases and 2 bases, there was a span of 12 bases. The CDR3 is CASSFYGEYTDTQYF. CDR3 in DNA: TGTGCCAGCAGTTTTTACGGGGAATACACAGATACGCAGTATTTT.

This clonotype was seen at least ten times. One end of the junction does not line up with germline, which may come from a read error. V and J are TRBV12-5 and TRBJ1-2, with 7 bases identical to TRBD1. Germline V gene sequence: CDR1 LGHNT, CDR2 FRNRAP. The CDR3 runs 16 residues. This chain's CDR3 is CASGFGTVLANHGYTF. The CDR3 DNA reads as TGTGCTAGTGGTTTCGGGACAGTTCTAGCTAACCATGGCTACACCTTC.